A selection of T cell receptor beta chains follows, all from one sample in a study of cytomegalovirus exposure and HLA in healthy donors. Clones were sequenced by immunoSEQ multiplex PCR, and TCRdb holds only the in-frame ones, with some missing. The sample includes around 70,000 clones, 75% to 90% seen only once; the top ten take roughly 6.8%. The sequenced material came from PBMCs. These receptors all come from a human donor in good health. CDR3s include the opening cysteine and the closing phenylalanine or tryptophan. Each record gives: V gene, J gene, CDR3 protein.

>TRBV7-2|TRBJ1-5
CASSNPDQPQHF
>TRBV5-4|TRBJ2-5
CASSLTGYQETQYF
>TRBV7-8|TRBJ2-5
CASSSRTGGRKGETQYF
>TRBV2|TRBJ2-3
CAILAGSTDTQYF
>TRBV5-1|TRBJ1-5
CASSVGGRGQPQHF
>TRBV28|TRBJ2-5
CASSSPRLPGKTQYF
>TRBV5-4|TRBJ1-5
CASSLSLVTSSNQPQHF
>TRBV5-4|TRBJ2-2
CASSSGTSWTGELFF
>TRBV19|TRBJ2-5
CASSIGAGGRETQYF
>TRBV28|TRBJ1-2
CASNPLHTQGTYGYTF
>TRBV7-3|TRBJ1-1
CASSYSGGTNTEAFF
>TRBV4-1|TRBJ2-3
CASSQGLITDTQYF
>TRBV2|TRBJ1-6
CASSEGPARTTLHF
>TRBV6-5|TRBJ2-7
CASSYLQPRGEQYF
>TRBV11-1|TRBJ2-3
CASSLGTVSGLGDTQYF
>TRBV10-3|TRBJ1-1
CASATRRQAPGTEAFF
>TRBV6-5|TRBJ2-7
CASSYSTRTYEQYF
>TRBV18|TRBJ1-1
CASSPGQGNTEAFF
>TRBV6-4|TRBJ1-5
CASSNIQGRGDQPQHF
>TRBV9|TRBJ1-1
CASSVESGGNTEAFF
>TRBV4-1|TRBJ2-1
CASSQPSGASSYNEQFF
>TRBV28|TRBJ1-1
CASSLTYMNTEAFF
>TRBV5-1|TRBJ2-3
CASSLVGLPTDTQYF
>TRBV5-1|TRBJ2-1
CASSLGRGRNSYNEQFF
>TRBV18|TRBJ2-7
CASSPLFPTSASYEQYF
>TRBV27|TRBJ2-7
CASSPSWQGAGEQYF
>TRBV28|TRBJ2-1
CASKAGGPPSEQFF
>TRBV2|TRBJ1-4
CASSPQGTGEKLFF
>TRBV23-1|TRBJ1-6
CASSQAGDNSPLHF
>TRBV10-2|TRBJ1-2
CASSDGGIYGYTF
>TRBV28|TRBJ2-7
CASSSPGQNYEQYF
>TRBV6-1|TRBJ2-3
CASSALSSGGAADTQYF
>TRBV27|TRBJ2-7
CASSLAGGHQYEQYF
>TRBV7-9|TRBJ2-5
CASSQDGVQGTQYF
>TRBV6-6|TRBJ2-7
CASSPFTTGYEQYF
>TRBV5-1|TRBJ2-2
CASSLGGVNTGELFF
>TRBV5-4|TRBJ2-7
CASSPGGQSYEQYF
>TRBV7-6|TRBJ1-5
CASSPVGVDQPQHF
>TRBV5-1|TRBJ2-7
CASSPGTEIAYEQYF
>TRBV29-1|TRBJ2-3
CSVLNTDTQYF
>TRBV27|TRBJ1-2
CASSRGQGGGYTF
>TRBV5-1|TRBJ2-7
CASSLWTGGGYEQYF
>TRBV6-5|TRBJ2-7
CASSTTGAANEQYF
>TRBV28|TRBJ2-4
CASSLSGSDDIQYF
>TRBV19|TRBJ2-3
CASSLPTGGPTDTQYF
>TRBV5-7|TRBJ2-4
CASSFRTDLAKNIQYF
>TRBV6-5|TRBJ2-3
CASSYSSGSRTDTQYF
>TRBV28|TRBJ2-3
CASSPGLAGGFTDTQYF
>TRBV7-9|TRBJ1-5
CASSLTGVHQPQHF
>TRBV19|TRBJ1-1
CASSRTRNTEAFF
>TRBV5-1|TRBJ1-1
CASSFRDRGLNTEAFF
>TRBV9|TRBJ2-2
CASSVETGNLNTGELFF
>TRBV5-6|TRBJ1-3
CASSFTGASGNTIYF
>TRBV5-6|TRBJ2-1
CASSLGGGGAVNEQFF
>TRBV2|TRBJ2-3
CASSAQSTDTQYF
>TRBV7-8|TRBJ1-2
CASSLRGGKGYTF
>TRBV4-3|TRBJ1-5
CASSQDVYSNQPQHF
>TRBV5-6|TRBJ2-3
CASSLGGRADTQYF
>TRBV4-1|TRBJ2-2
CASSPGPGELFF